The 12 T cell receptor beta chains below all came from one sample that was sequenced in a study of control samples from healthy donors and cancer patients. The method was immunoSEQ multiplex PCR; TCRdb's version includes in-frame clones alone and lacks a portion of them. The top ten hold 1.1% to 1.5% of the sample, which has about 180,000 clones, 85% to 95% seen once. Sequencing was performed on blood. The receptors stem from a young man in good health.

The J gene is TRBJ2-3, the V gene TRBV5-1; D perhaps matches TRBD1 (6 bases). V lost 1 base and J lost 4, with 10 bases in between. Germline CDR1 reads SGHRS; CDR2 reads YFSETQ. There are 14 residues in the CDR3. CDR3 bases: TGCGCCAGCAGCTTGATACAGGGCCCAGATACGCAGTATTTT. Its protein product is CASSLIQGPDTQYF.

The J gene is TRBJ2-7, the V gene TRBV27; D ambiguous. CDR3 length equals 9 residues. V was shortened by 6 bases and J by 6 bases, with 3 bases between the two germline ends. Germline V gene lookup returns CDR1 MNHEY and CDR2 SMNVEV (reference sequence). The CDR3 here is CASRREQYF. As DNA, the CDR3 is TGTGCCAGCAGGCGCGAGCAGTACTTC.

The chain joins TRBV5-1 to TRBJ2-7, with 11 positions matching TRBD1. The CDR3 runs to 14 residues. The V and J ends lost 5 bases and 3 bases, in that order; junction bases with no gene match: 4. CDR1 is SGHRS and CDR2 is YFSETQ in the germline V gene. The CDR3 sequence is CASRTGTGGYEQYF. CDR3 nucleotide sequence: TGCGCCAGCAGAACTGGGACAGGGGGCTACGAGCAGTACTTC.

J is TRBJ2-7 and V is TRBV27; perhaps TRBD2 as D (5 bases). The CDR3 loop spans 14 amino acids. Germline V lookup: CDR1 MNHEY, CDR2 SMNVEV (reference sequence). V lost 4 bases, J lost 3 bases, and 13 bases lay in between. CDR3 nucleotide sequence: TGTGCCAGCAGTTCGCCGGACTCCCTCTACGAGCAGTACTTC. This encodes CASSSPDSLYEQYF.

The chain is built from TRBV7-7 and TRBJ2-7; D perhaps matches TRBD1 (6 bases). Germline V gives CDR1 SSHAT, CDR2 FNYEAQ (reference sequence). This CDR3 spans 15 amino acids. V gave up 1 base and J gave up 0 bases, with 10 bases separating them. CDR3 loop: CASSLVPDSSYEQYF. The CDR3 bases are TGTGCCAGCAGCTTAGTCCCGGACAGCTCCTACGAGCAGTACTTC.

Concerning this clone itself: Other DNA sequences in the same sample also yield this CDR3. The chain recombines TRBV5-1 with TRBJ2-7; 7 bases fit TRBD2. Germline V gene data show CDR1 as SGHRS and CDR2 as YFSETQ. The CDR3 covers 14 residues. The V gene end was trimmed by 0 bases and the J gene end by 2 bases; junction bases not matched to a gene: 2. This CDR3 reads CASSLVGGTYEQYF. The CDR3 region has the DNA TGCGCCAGCAGCTTGGTCGGGGGGACCTACGAGCAGTACTTC.

The J gene is TRBJ1-6, the V gene TRBV18; D is ambiguous. Germline loops: CDR1 KGHSH, CDR2 LQKENI. The CDR3 is 15 residues long. V lost 2 bases and J 5 bases, leaving 10 bases between the germline ends. The CDR3 is CASSPGTPNNSPLHF. As DNA, the CDR3 is TGTGCCAGCTCACCAGGAACGCCTAATAATTCACCCCTCCACTTT. The full variable domain, its missing parts supplied by reference TRBV18 and TRBJ1-6, is NAGVMQNPRHLVRRRGQEARLRCSPMKGHSHVYWYRQLPEEGLKFMVYLQKENIIDESGMPKERFSAEFPKEGPSILRIQQVVRGDSAAYFCASSPGTPNNSPLHFGNGTRLTVT.

CDR3 region: CARNGRTSGSGAKNIQYF. For the CDR3, the DNA is TGTGCCAGGAACGGGAGGACTAGCGGGTCAGGTGCCAAAAACATTCAGTACTTC. The gene calls are TRBV19 and TRBJ2-4; 11 bases align to TRBD2. The CDR3 length is 18 residues. Trimming removed 9 bases from V and 1 base from J; junction bases left unmatched: 14. Germline CDR1 reads LNHDA; CDR2 reads SQIVND (reference sequence).

The rearrangement links TRBV7-2 to TRBJ1-6; D unresolved. V was shortened by 5 bases and J by 2 bases, with 13 bases between the two germline ends. The length of the CDR3 is 16 residues. The germline V gene has CDR1 SGHTA and CDR2 FQGNSA. The CDR3 loop reads CASSDIYSPYNSPLHF. Written as DNA, the CDR3 is TGTGCCAGCAGCGACATATACAGCCCCTATAATTCACCCCTCCACTTT.

This chain joins TRBV3-1 (or the pseudogene TRBV3-2) and TRBJ2-7; 8 bases fit TRBD1. From germline, CDR1 is LGHDT and CDR2 YNNKEL (reference sequence). The CDR3 runs to 13 residues. V gave up 5 bases and J gave up 4 bases; unmatched junction bases: 4. CDR3 loop: CASSFRTGYEQYF. Written as DNA, the CDR3 is TGTGCCAGCAGCTTCCGGACAGGGTACGAGCAGTACTTC.

CDR3 residues: CASFGGQPQHF. CDR3 bases: TGTGCCAGTTTCGGAGGGCAGCCCCAGCATTTT. The J gene is TRBJ1-5, the V gene TRBV6-4; D ambiguous. The V end lost 9 bases, the J end lost 7 bases, and 10 bases lay between the germline ends. The CDR3 is made up of 11 amino acids. Germline values: CDR1 MRHNA, CDR2 SNTAGT.

The chain couples TRBV9 to TRBJ1-1; D gene ambiguous. The V end was cut by 1 base, the J end by 1 base, with 8 bases between. The CDR3 loop spans 14 amino acids. Germline CDR1 SGDLS, CDR2 YYNGEE. The CDR3 is CASSVTAANTEAFF. In nucleotides, the CDR3 is TGTGCCAGCAGCGTAACCGCGGCGAACACTGAAGCTTTCTTT.